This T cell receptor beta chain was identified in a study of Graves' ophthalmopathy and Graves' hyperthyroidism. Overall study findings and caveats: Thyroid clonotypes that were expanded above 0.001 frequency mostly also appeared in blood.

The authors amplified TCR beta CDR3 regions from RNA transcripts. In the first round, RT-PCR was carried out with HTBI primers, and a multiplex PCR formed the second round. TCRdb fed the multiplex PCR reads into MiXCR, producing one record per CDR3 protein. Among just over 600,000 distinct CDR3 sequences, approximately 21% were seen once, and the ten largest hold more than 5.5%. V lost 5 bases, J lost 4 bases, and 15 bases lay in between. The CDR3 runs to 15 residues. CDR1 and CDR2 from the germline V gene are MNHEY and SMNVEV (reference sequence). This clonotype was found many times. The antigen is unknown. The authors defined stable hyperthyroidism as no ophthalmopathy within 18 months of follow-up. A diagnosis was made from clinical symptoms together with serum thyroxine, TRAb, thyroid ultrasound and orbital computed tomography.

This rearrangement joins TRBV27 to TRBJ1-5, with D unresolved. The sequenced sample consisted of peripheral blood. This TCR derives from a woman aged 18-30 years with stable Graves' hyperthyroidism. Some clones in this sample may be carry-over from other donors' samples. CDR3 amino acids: CASSLSDSRNQPQHF. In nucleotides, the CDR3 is TGTGCCAGCAGTCTCTCCGATTCTCGGAATCAGCCCCAGCATTTT.